The rows below give T cell receptor beta chains drawn from one sample of a study of OX40 agonist ivuxolimab in advanced cancers. The assay was immunoSEQ multiplex PCR, and TCRdb's table has in-frame clones only and misses some. Of roughly 35,000 clones listed, nearly 80% are singletons. Here the sequenced sample was CD4+ or CD8+ T cells sorted from blood, taken in a trial of the OX40 agonist ivuxolimab. The receptor source for this set is an adult with an advanced solid tumor such as melanoma, head and neck, liver or kidney cancer. Both conserved end residues are part of each CDR3. A D gene is named only where the DNA matches it firmly. A clone size is listed for some rows: how often the clone was seen (once, few, many), or a class if it is expanded.

j_call: TRBJ2-7
clone_size: .
v_call: TRBV4-1
d_call: .
cdr3_aa: CASSQDYRGSEQYF
cdr3_nt: TGCGCCAGCAGCCAAGATTATCGAGGGTCGGAGCAGTACTTC

j_call: TRBJ2-5
clone_size: .
v_call: TRBV7-7
d_call: TRBD1
cdr3_aa: CASSMTGGQETQYF
cdr3_nt: TGTGCTAGCAGCATGACAGGGGGACAAGAGACCCAGTACTTC

j_call: TRBJ2-6
clone_size: .
v_call: TRBV18
d_call: .
cdr3_aa: CASPPLSGANVLTF
cdr3_nt: TGTGCCAGCCCCCCTCTTTCTGGGGCCAACGTCCTGACTTTC

j_call: TRBJ2-5
clone_size: .
v_call: TRBV7-9
d_call: TRBD2
cdr3_aa: CASSFGLAGGTQETQYF
cdr3_nt: TGTGCCAGCAGCTTTGGACTAGCGGGGGGGACACAAGAGACCCAGTACTTC

j_call: TRBJ2-2
clone_size: .
v_call: TRBV12-5
d_call: TRBD2
cdr3_aa: CASGTTERGLNTGELFF
cdr3_nt: TGTGCTAGTGGTACTACTGAGCGGGGGCTGAACACCGGGGAGCTGTTTTTT

j_call: TRBJ1-3
clone_size: .
v_call: TRBV18
d_call: .
cdr3_aa: CASSPDRLSGNTIYF
cdr3_nt: TGTGCCAGCTCACCCGACAGGCTCTCTGGAAACACCATATATTTT

j_call: TRBJ1-2
clone_size: .
v_call: TRBV11-2
d_call: .
cdr3_aa: CASAGGLGGYTF
cdr3_nt: TGTGCCAGCGCCGGGGGGTTAGGTGGCTACACCTTC

j_call: TRBJ2-7
clone_size: .
v_call: TRBV7-3
d_call: TRBD1
cdr3_aa: CASSFQGAPGGEQYF
cdr3_nt: TGTGCCAGCAGCTTCCAGGGGGCCCCTGGGGGGGAGCAGTACTTC

j_call: TRBJ1-4
clone_size: .
v_call: TRBV7-9
d_call: .
cdr3_aa: CASSHREANEKLFF
cdr3_nt: TGTGCCAGCAGCCACAGGGAGGCTAATGAAAAACTGTTTTTT

j_call: TRBJ1-5
clone_size: once
v_call: TRBV4-1
d_call: .
cdr3_aa: CASSQVRRQGKGNQPQHF
cdr3_nt: TGCGCCAGCAGCCAAGTGAGGAGGCAGGGGAAAGGCAATCAGCCCCAGCATTTT

j_call: TRBJ2-7
clone_size: .
v_call: TRBV5-1
d_call: .
cdr3_aa: CASRWETRYEQYF
cdr3_nt: TGCGCCAGCCGGTGGGAAACCCGCTACGAGCAGTACTTC

j_call: TRBJ2-1
clone_size: .
v_call: TRBV28
d_call: TRBD2
cdr3_aa: CASSLLAGSSYNEQFF
cdr3_nt: TGTGCCAGCAGTTTGCTAGCGGGTTCGTCCTACAATGAGCAGTTCTTC

j_call: TRBJ2-3
clone_size: .
v_call: TRBV9
d_call: .
cdr3_aa: CASSVGAALRNTQYF
cdr3_nt: TGTGCCAGCAGCGTAGGGGCAGCGTTGAGAAATACGCAGTATTTT

j_call: TRBJ2-7
clone_size: .
v_call: TRBV18
d_call: TRBD1
cdr3_aa: CASSPGQGATYEQYF
cdr3_nt: TGTGCCAGCTCACCAGGACAGGGGGCCACCTACGAGCAGTACTTC

j_call: TRBJ2-7
clone_size: .
v_call: TRBV6-1
d_call: .
cdr3_aa: CASIEEGRGYEQYF
cdr3_nt: TGTGCCAGCATCGAGGAGGGCAGGGGATACGAGCAGTACTTC

j_call: TRBJ1-1
clone_size: .
v_call: TRBV6-1
d_call: .
cdr3_aa: CASSQVQGPEAFF
cdr3_nt: TGTGCCAGCAGTCAAGTACAGGGTCCTGAAGCTTTCTTT

j_call: TRBJ2-1
clone_size: .
v_call: TRBV7-8
d_call: TRBD2
cdr3_aa: CASSPGRVPGLAGGRRRNEQFF
cdr3_nt: TGTGCCAGCAGCCCGGGTAGGGTTCCGGGACTAGCGGGGGGCCGCCGGAGGAATGAGCAGTTCTTC

j_call: TRBJ2-1
clone_size: .
v_call: TRBV15
d_call: TRBD2
cdr3_aa: CATSRDTTSGSSYNEQFF
cdr3_nt: TGTGCCACCAGCAGAGATACGACTAGCGGGAGCTCCTACAATGAGCAGTTCTTC

j_call: TRBJ1-5
clone_size: once
v_call: TRBV28
d_call: .
cdr3_aa: CASSLTFSNQPQHF
cdr3_nt: TGTGCCAGCAGTTTAACCTTCTCCAATCAGCCCCAGCATTTT

j_call: TRBJ2-5
clone_size: few
v_call: TRBV28
d_call: .
cdr3_aa: CASSIASGETQYF
cdr3_nt: TGTGCCAGCAGTATAGCCTCGGGGGAGACCCAGTACTTC

j_call: TRBJ1-3
clone_size: .
v_call: TRBV6-6
d_call: .
cdr3_aa: CASSAKASGNTIYF
cdr3_nt: TGTGCCAGCAGTGCCAAAGCCTCTGGAAACACCATATATTTT